The rows below give T cell receptor beta chains drawn from one sample of a study of T cells in Graves' hyperthyroidism and ophthalmopathy. TCRdb reprocessed the multiplex PCR reads via MiXCR and lists one record per CDR3 protein. The data contain around 540,000 distinct CDR3 sequences, 35% to 55% of them singletons. The specimen sequenced was peripheral blood or thyroid tissue (not recorded which). These receptors originate from a woman under 30 with Graves' hyperthyroidism. Each CDR3 is given with its conserved first and last residue. D genes are given only for firm matches. Clone size appears in some rows only: once, few, many, or a class for an expanded clone.

V gene,J gene,D gene,clone size,CDR3 DNA,CDR3 protein
TRBV29-1,TRBJ2-7,.,.,TGCAGCGTCCCTAAAGACAGTTACGAGCAGTACTTC,CSVPKDSYEQYF
TRBV20-1,TRBJ1-2,.,few,TGCAGTGCTAGAGATCCGGGCAGGGAGAACTATGGCTACACCTTC,CSARDPGRENYGYTF
TRBV5-4,TRBJ2-5,TRBD1,many,TGTGCCAGCATGGGGACAGGGCAAGAGACCCAGTACTTC,CASMGTGQETQYF
TRBV2,TRBJ2-5,.,.,TGTGCCAGCAAACGGGGGCTTGAGCAGCCCCAGTACTTC,CASKRGLEQPQYF
TRBV7-7,TRBJ2-2,.,few,TGTGCTAGCAGCTTAACCCCCGGGGGAAGCACCGGGGAGCTGTTTTTT,CASSLTPGGSTGELFF
TRBV7-9,TRBJ2-2,.,few,TGTGCCAGCAGCACCTCCAACACCGGGGAGCTGTTTTTT,CASSTSNTGELFF
TRBV15,TRBJ1-5,.,once,TGTGCCACCAGCAGAGATCGCACAGCTTTTAATCAGCCCCAGCATTTT,CATSRDRTAFNQPQHF
TRBV25-1,TRBJ1-2,TRBD1,.,TGTGCCTGGAGTGCGGACAGGGGGTTTGGCTACACCTTC,CAWSADRGFGYTF
TRBV7-8,TRBJ2-5,TRBD1,.,TGTGCCAGCAGCGCCGGGGCAGGGGGCGGAGAGACCCAGTACTTC,CASSAGAGGGETQYF
TRBV20-1,TRBJ2-7,.,.,TGCAGTGCTCCCACAGGACAGTCCTACGAGCAGTACTTC,CSAPTGQSYEQYF
TRBV20-1,TRBJ1-5,.,.,TGCAGTGCTAGAGATAAACAGCATGGTCAGCCCCAGCATTTT,CSARDKQHGQPQHF
TRBV6-5,TRBJ2-5,.,.,TGTGCCAGCAGTTACGACATCAACAATGAGACCCAGTACTTC,CASSYDINNETQYF
TRBV5-1,TRBJ2-7,.,.,TGCGCCAGCAGATCTCGGCGGGACTCCTACGAGCAGTACTTC,CASRSRRDSYEQYF
TRBV24-1,TRBJ2-7,TRBD2,.,TGTGCCACCAGTGATCCTAAGACATGGACTAGCGGGAGTCCCGAGCAGTACTTC,CATSDPKTWTSGSPEQYF
TRBV29-1,TRBJ2-3,.,.,TGCAGCGTGGGGAATGGACCAGCAGATACGCAGTATTTT,CSVGNGPADTQYF
TRBV9,TRBJ1-4,TRBD1,.,TGTGCCAGCAGCAAGACAGGGGAATTCGGAAAACTGTTTTTT,CASSKTGEFGKLFF
TRBV20-1,TRBJ2-7,.,.,TGCAGTGCTAATCGTGCGGAAACCTACGAGCAGTACTTC,CSANRAETYEQYF
TRBV20-1,TRBJ1-2,.,.,TGCAGTGCCACGCGACAGGAGGATAACTATGGCTACACCTTC,CSATRQEDNYGYTF
TRBV7-2,TRBJ2-7,.,once,TGTGCCAGCAGCCTCCTAGAGCCGCCCTCAACATACGAGCAGTACTTC,CASSLLEPPSTYEQYF
TRBV20-1,TRBJ1-1,.,many,TGCAGTGCCCACCAGACGACTGAAGCTTTCTTT,CSAHQTTEAFF
TRBV20-1,TRBJ1-5,.,.,TGCAGTGCTAGAGATGGTCTGAGGCCGAATCAGCCCCAGCATTTT,CSARDGLRPNQPQHF
TRBV4-1,TRBJ1-2,.,many,TGCGCCAGCAGCCAAGAGGCAGGGAGTGGCTACACCTTC,CASSQEAGSGYTF
TRBV29-1,TRBJ1-6,.,many,TGCAGCGTTGGCGTAGGAGGGAATTCACCCCTCCACTTT,CSVGVGGNSPLHF
TRBV5-1,TRBJ2-6,.,.,TGCGCCAGCAGCCGGGGACTTACCAGGCCTGGGGCCAACGTCCTGACTTTC,CASSRGLTRPGANVLTF
TRBV2,TRBJ2-7,TRBD1,.,TGTGCCAGCAGTGAGACGACAGGGGGGTACAATGAGCAGTACTTC,CASSETTGGYNEQYF
TRBV15,TRBJ2-7,.,many,TGTGCCACCAGCAGAGAAGAGTCGGGCCTCCTCGAGCAGTACTTC,CATSREESGLLEQYF
TRBV7-6,TRBJ2-5,.,medium-sized,TGTGCCAGCAGCTTGGAATTACGTGAGACCCAGTACTTC,CASSLELRETQYF
TRBV3-1,TRBJ2-5,TRBD1,.,TGTGCCAGCAGCCAAGGACAGGGGGATGAGACCCAGTACTTC,CASSQGQGDETQYF
TRBV25-1,TRBJ1-5,.,.,TGTACCAGCAGCTTTGGCAATCAGCCCCAGCATTTT,CTSSFGNQPQHF
TRBV10-3,TRBJ2-7,.,.,TGTGCCATCAGTCGATCTAGCAACTCCTACGAGCAGTACTTC,CAISRSSNSYEQYF
TRBV20-1,TRBJ2-7,.,.,TGCAGTGCCCGCCCTAGCGTCTCCTACGAGCAGTACTTC,CSARPSVSYEQYF
TRBV7-9,TRBJ1-1,.,many,TGTGCCAGCAGCTTAGGCAGCACTGAAGCTTTCTTT,CASSLGSTEAFF
TRBV9,TRBJ1-1,TRBD1,.,TGTGCCAGCAGCGAGAGGACAGGGAATGCTTTCTTT,CASSERTGNAFF